The 13 T cell receptor beta chains below all came from one sample that was sequenced in a study of shared clonotypes between healthy human individuals. Using immunoSEQ multiplex PCR, the repertoire was profiled, and TCRdb retains in-frame clones only, with some absent. Of 950,000 to 1,100,000 clones in the sample, around 82% are singletons; the top ten hold 0.6% to 0.75%. Sequencing was carried out using memory CD4+ T cells from PBMCs. As to subset: CD45RA-negative fraction. The origin of the receptors is a young man in good health. Some clones in this sample may be carry-over from other donors' samples.

V gene TRBV28 combines with J gene TRBJ1-5; a weak D match, TRBD1 (5 bases). The CDR3 is made up of 14 amino acids. Germline V CDR1 and CDR2: MDHEN, SYDVKM. Trimming took off 5 bases at V and 7 bases at J, with 15 bases between the two ends. CDR3 sequence reads: CASSRGGVRQPQHF. The CDR3 DNA follows: TGTGCCAGCAGTCGAGGAGGGGTAAGACAGCCCCAGCATTTT.

This sequence joins TRBV5-6 and TRBJ2-5; 11 bases line up with TRBD2. V trimming: 4 bases; J trimming: 6 bases; junction bases outside the gene matches: 8. The CDR3 consists of 15 residues. Germline V gene data show CDR1 as SGHDT and CDR2 as YYEEEE. This chain's CDR3 is CASSLGTSGSQTQYF. CDR3 sequence (DNA): TGTGCCAGCAGCCTGGGTACTAGCGGGAGCCAGACCCAGTACTTC.

This chain uses TRBV7-3 with TRBJ2-2; 11 nucleotides match TRBD1. Trimming took 8 bases from V and 5 from J; bases not matched to a gene: 7. This CDR3 has 15 residues. CDR1 is SGHTA and CDR2 is FQGTGA in the germline V gene. The CDR3 region has the DNA TGTGCCAGCCGACGGACAGGGGGCAGGACCGGGGAGCTGTTTTTT. Encoded protein: CASRRTGGRTGELFF.

The genes are TRBV7-2 and TRBJ2-1; 8 bases fit TRBD1. The CDR3 length is 13 residues. V dropped 3 bases and J dropped 9; count of bases not matched to a gene: 4. Germline V gene data show CDR1 as SGHTA and CDR2 as FQGNSA. CDR3 sequence (DNA): TGTGCCAGCAGCTTGACAGGGGAGACTGAGCAGTTCTTC. Translation: CASSLTGETEQFF.

The V gene is TRBV11-3, the J gene TRBJ2-3; D tentatively reads TRBD1 or TRBD2 (5 bases each). V gave up 5 bases and J gave up 4 bases, with 10 bases separating them. The CDR3 contains 13 residues. Germline CDR1 and CDR2: SGHNT and YENEEA. CDR3 sequence (DNA): TGTGCCAGCAGCCCCGGGGCGGCAGATACGCAGTATTTT. It encodes CASSPGAADTQYF.

This clone came up a few times. The rearrangement links TRBV2 to TRBJ1-5; 9 positions match TRBD1. The CDR3 is 16 residues long. CDR1 SNHLY and CDR2 FYNNEI come from the germline V gene. Trimming removed 4 bases from V and 4 bases from J; junction bases left unmatched: 8. CDR3 sequence reads: CASSASLGQGNQPQHF. CDR3 in DNA: TGTGCCAGCAGTGCAAGCTTAGGACAGGGGAATCAGCCCCAGCATTTT.

Here the CDR3 reads CASSVPGTSADTQYF. Written as DNA, the CDR3 is TGTGCCAGCAGCGTCCCCGGGACTAGTGCAGATACGCAGTATTTT. This sequence joins TRBV9 and TRBJ2-3, with 8 positions matching TRBD2. The germline gives CDR1 SGDLS, CDR2 YYNGEE. CDR3 size: 15 residues. The J segment lost 4 bases and the V segment lost 2 bases, leaving 6 bases of the junction unmatched.

This chain connects TRBV7-9 to TRBJ2-5; 10 bases align to TRBD1. Trimming at V came to 5 bases and at J to 5 bases, leaving 8 bases not matched to a gene. This CDR3 has 15 residues. CDR1 is SEHNR, CDR2 FQNEAQ, per germline (reference sequence). The DNA for the CDR3 is TGTGCCAGCAGCCCGACAGGGGGCGCGAGGGAGACCCAGTACTTC. Amino acid sequence: CASSPTGGARETQYF.

The rearrangement joins TRBV18 to TRBJ2-3; possible D gene TRBD2, 6 bases. The ends were cut back, 1 base at V and 2 bases at J, with 10 bases in the middle. The CDR3 covers 15 residues. CDR1 and CDR2 from the germline V gene are KGHSH and LQKENI. In DNA form, the CDR3 reads TGTGCCAGCTCACCACGGCGGGGCTTCACAGATACGCAGTATTTT. It specifies CASSPRRGFTDTQYF.

This rearrangement joins TRBV7-2 to TRBJ2-1, with D perhaps TRBD2 (5 bases). Trimming removed 3 bases from V and 6 bases from J, with 12 bases in between. Per the germline V gene, CDR1 is SGHTA and CDR2 is FQGNSA. This CDR3 comprises 14 residues. CDR3 coding DNA: TGTGCCAGCAGCTTCCGGGATTGGGGCAATGAGCAGTTCTTC. It codes for CASSFRDWGNEQFF.

This rearrangement joins TRBV28 to TRBJ1-2; D is unresolved. From germline, CDR1 is MDHEN and CDR2 SYDVKM. V was cut by 10 bases and J by 8 bases, with 14 bases left in between. CDR3 length equals 11 residues. CDR3 sequence: CAIKASGGYTF. As DNA, the CDR3 is TGTGCCATCAAAGCCAGTGGGGGCTACACCTTC.

The chain joins TRBV10-1 to TRBJ2-3; D perhaps matches TRBD1 (6 bases). This CDR3 is built from 14 residues. V lost 5 bases and J 3 bases, leaving 12 bases between the germline ends. Germline lookup yields CDR1 WNHNN and CDR2 SYGVQD (reference sequence). The CDR3: CASSRGSVTDTQYF. Written as DNA, the CDR3 is TGCGCCAGCAGTAGGGGGAGCGTTACAGATACGCAGTATTTT.

This chain joins TRBV5-1 and TRBJ2-4; D is perhaps TRBD2 (6 bases). Germline lookup yields CDR1 SGHRS and CDR2 YFSETQ. The V end was cut by 0 bases, the J end by 0 bases, with 16 bases between. The CDR3 is made up of 18 amino acids. The CDR3 sequence: CASSLEGLTGLAKNIQYF. For the CDR3, the DNA is TGCGCCAGCAGCTTGGAAGGACTAACAGGATTAGCCAAAAACATTCAGTACTTC.